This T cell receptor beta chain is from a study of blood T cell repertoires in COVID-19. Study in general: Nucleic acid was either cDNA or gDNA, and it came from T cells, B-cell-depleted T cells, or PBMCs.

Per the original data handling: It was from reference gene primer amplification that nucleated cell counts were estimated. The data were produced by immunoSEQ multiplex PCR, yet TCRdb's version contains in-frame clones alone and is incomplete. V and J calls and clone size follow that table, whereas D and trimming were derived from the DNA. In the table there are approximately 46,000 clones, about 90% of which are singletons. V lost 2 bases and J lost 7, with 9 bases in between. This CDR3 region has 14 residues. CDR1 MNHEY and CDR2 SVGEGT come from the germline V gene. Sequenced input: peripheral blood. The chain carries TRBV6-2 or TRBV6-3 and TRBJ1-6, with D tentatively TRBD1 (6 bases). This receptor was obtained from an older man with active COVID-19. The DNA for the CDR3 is TGTGCCAGCAGTTACCCGCAGGGGAATTCACCCCTCCACTTT. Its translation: CASSYPQGNSPLHF.